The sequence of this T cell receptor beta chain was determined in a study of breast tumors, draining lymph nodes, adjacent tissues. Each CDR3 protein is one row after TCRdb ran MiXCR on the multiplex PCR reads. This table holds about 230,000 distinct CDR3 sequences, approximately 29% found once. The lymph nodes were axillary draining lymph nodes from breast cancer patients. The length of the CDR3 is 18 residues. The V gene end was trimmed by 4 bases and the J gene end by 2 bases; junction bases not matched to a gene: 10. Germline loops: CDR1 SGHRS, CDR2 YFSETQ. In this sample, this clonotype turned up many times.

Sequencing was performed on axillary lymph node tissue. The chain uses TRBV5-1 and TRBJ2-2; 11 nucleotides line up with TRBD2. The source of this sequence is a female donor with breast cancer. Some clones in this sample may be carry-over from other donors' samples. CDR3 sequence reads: CASSQRGTSGTNTGELFF. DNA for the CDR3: TGCGCCAGCAGCCAACGGGGGACTAGCGGCACTAACACCGGGGAGCTGTTTTTT. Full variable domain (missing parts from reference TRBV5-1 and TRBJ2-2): KAGVTQTPRYLIKTRGQQVTLSCSPISGHRSVSWYQQTPGQGLQFLFEYFSETQRNKGNFPGRFSGRQFSNSRSEMNVSTLELGDSALYLCASSQRGTSGTNTGELFFGEGSRLTVL.